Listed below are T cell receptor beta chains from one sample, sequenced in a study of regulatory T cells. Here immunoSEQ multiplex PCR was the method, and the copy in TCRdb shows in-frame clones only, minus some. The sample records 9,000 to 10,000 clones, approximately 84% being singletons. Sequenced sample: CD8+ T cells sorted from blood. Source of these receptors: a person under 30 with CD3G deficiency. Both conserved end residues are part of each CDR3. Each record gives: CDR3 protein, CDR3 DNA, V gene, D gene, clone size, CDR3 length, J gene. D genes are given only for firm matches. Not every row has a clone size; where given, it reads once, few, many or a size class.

CASSFGTGRGEQFF TGTGCCAGCAGCTTTGGGACAGGGAGGGGTGAGCAGTTCTTC TRBV7-9 TRBD1 - 14 TRBJ2-1
CASSLRNTEAFF TGTGCCAGCAGTTTACGGAACACTGAAGCTTTCTTT TRBV28 - - 12 TRBJ1-1
CASSPDRGFSYEQYF TGTGCCAGCAGTCCGGACAGGGGCTTTTCCTACGAGCAGTACTTC TRBV28 TRBD1 few 15 TRBJ2-7
CASSWGGQGDEQYF TGTGCCAGCAGCTGGGGGGGGCAGGGGGACGAGCAGTACTTC TRBV7-6 - few 14 TRBJ2-7
CASSPRSGIEQFF TGTGCCAGTTCACCCAGGAGTGGGATTGAGCAGTTCTTC TRBV19 - - 13 TRBJ2-1
CASSSRTGSEQYF TGTGCCAGCAGCTCTAGGACAGGTAGCGAGCAGTACTTC TRBV7-6 TRBD1 - 13 TRBJ2-7
CASSLSAGNEQFF TGTGCCAGCAGTTTATCCGCCGGAAATGAGCAGTTCTTC TRBV27 - - 13 TRBJ2-1
CASSSLIGETQYF TGTGCCAGCAGCTCCCTTATAGGAGAGACCCAGTACTTC TRBV7-8 - - 13 TRBJ2-5
CASSLQGEHEQYF TGTGCCAGCAGCTTACAGGGGGAACACGAGCAGTACTTC TRBV7-9 TRBD1 - 13 TRBJ2-7
CASSLRPGPSGNTIYF TGCGCCAGCAGCTTGCGGCCAGGGCCCTCTGGAAACACCATATATTTT TRBV5-1 - - 16 TRBJ1-3
CASSPGGHPGELFF TGTGCCAGTAGTCCAGGGGGACATCCCGGGGAGCTGTTTTTT TRBV19 TRBD1 - 14 TRBJ2-2
CASRQEGFEQPQHF TGTGCCAGTAGACAAGAGGGGTTCGAACAGCCCCAGCATTTT TRBV19 - - 14 TRBJ1-5
CASSFSPQGEYEQYF TGTGCCAGCAGTTTTAGCCCGCAGGGGGAGTACGAGCAGTACTTC TRBV28 TRBD1 - 15 TRBJ2-7
CASSIKGGEGRQPQHF TGTGCCAGTAGTATAAAAGGAGGAGAGGGGAGGCAGCCCCAGCATTTT TRBV19 - - 16 TRBJ1-5
CASSLVGGTQDTQYF TGTGCCAGCAGCTTAGTAGGAGGGACACAAGATACGCAGTATTTT TRBV7-8 - - 15 TRBJ2-3
CTSSEAAGASTEAFF TGTACCAGCAGTGAAGCCGCGGGGGCGAGTACTGAAGCTTTCTTT TRBV6-1 - - 15 TRBJ1-1
CASSEGTPSYNEQFF TGTGCCAGCAGTGAAGGGACACCCTCCTACAATGAGCAGTTCTTC TRBV6-1 - - 15 TRBJ2-1
CASSGLTASYEQYF TGTGCCAGCAGTGGCTTGACAGCCTCCTACGAGCAGTACTTC TRBV6-1 - - 14 TRBJ2-7
CASGTGMDTQYF TGTGCTAGTGGGACAGGAATGGATACGCAGTATTTT TRBV12-5 - - 12 TRBJ2-3
CASSGSSTDTQYF TGTGCCAGTTCGGGCTCCAGCACAGATACGCAGTATTTT TRBV19 - - 13 TRBJ2-3
CASSLKGGFDSPLHF TGCGCCAGCAGCTTGAAGGGAGGGTTTGACTCACCCCTCCACTTT TRBV5-1 - - 15 TRBJ1-6
CASSIVPADTQYF TGTGCCAGTAGTATTGTTCCGGCAGATACGCAGTATTTT TRBV19 - - 13 TRBJ2-3
CASSSSQGHHGYTF TGTGCCAGTAGCAGCTCCCAGGGGCACCATGGCTACACCTTC TRBV19 - - 14 TRBJ1-2
CASSFGQGRNEQYF TGCGCCAGCAGCTTCGGTCAGGGGAGGAACGAGCAGTACTTC TRBV5-1 - - 14 TRBJ2-7
CASSLGRGLAGVEQFF TGTGCCAGCAGCTTAGGAAGGGGACTAGCGGGAGTCGAGCAGTTCTTC TRBV11-2 TRBD2 - 16 TRBJ2-1
CASGLGPINEQFF TGTGCTAGTGGTTTGGGACCGATCAATGAGCAGTTCTTC TRBV12-5 - - 13 TRBJ2-1
CASSPNLADEQFF TGTGCCAGCAGCCCGAATTTAGCGGATGAGCAGTTCTTC TRBV7-9 - - 13 TRBJ2-1
CAISDTYSYEQYF TGTGCCATCAGTGACACTTATTCCTACGAGCAGTACTTC TRBV10-3 - - 13 TRBJ2-7
CASSSATSGTLEQYF TGTGCCAGCAGTTCCGCGACTAGCGGGACTCTCGAGCAGTACTTC TRBV28 TRBD2 - 15 TRBJ2-7
CASSPGLAEFTDTQYF TGTGCCAGCAGTCCGGGACTAGCGGAGTTCACAGATACGCAGTATTTT TRBV28 TRBD2 - 16 TRBJ2-3
CASSPMGEYYGYTF TGTGCCAGCAGCCCAATGGGGGAGTACTATGGCTACACCTTC TRBV28 - - 14 TRBJ1-2
CASSLSSGAYTQYF TGTGCCAGCAGTTTATCTTCGGGGGCCTATACGCAGTATTTT TRBV27 - - 14 TRBJ2-3
CASSPGEAHEQYF TGTGCCAGCAGTCCGGGGGAAGCTCACGAGCAGTACTTC TRBV6-5 - - 13 TRBJ2-7
CASRGSGDRVYEQYF TGTGCCAGCAGAGGGAGTGGGGACAGGGTCTACGAGCAGTACTTC TRBV6-6 TRBD1 - 15 TRBJ2-7
CASSDGQGGTKNIQYF TGCGCCAGCAGCGATGGACAGGGGGGAACCAAAAACATTCAGTACTTC TRBV5-1 TRBD1 - 16 TRBJ2-4
CASSLLTEAFF TGTGCCAGCAGTTTGCTCACTGAAGCTTTCTTT TRBV28 - - 11 TRBJ1-1
CASSYGGELFF TGTGCCAGCAGTTACGGCGGGGAGCTGTTTTTT TRBV6-6 - few 11 TRBJ2-2
CASSIGLGTEAFF TGTGCCAGTAGTATAGGCCTGGGCACTGAAGCTTTCTTT TRBV19 - - 13 TRBJ1-1
CASSPQNGVRLYF TGTGCCAGTAGTCCACAAAACGGGGTGCGACTGTACTTC TRBV19 - large 13 TRBJ2-7
CASSIGPGSVTEAFF TGTGCCAGTAGTATAGGGCCGGGTAGTGTGACTGAAGCTTTCTTT TRBV19 - - 15 TRBJ1-1
CAIRGQGAREQFF TGTGCCATCAGGGGACAGGGGGCGAGGGAGCAGTTCTTC TRBV10-3 TRBD1 once 13 TRBJ2-1
CASSENGLGGYNEQFF TGTGCCAGCAGTGAAAATGGTTTGGGGGGGTATAATGAGCAGTTCTTC TRBV6-1 TRBD2 - 16 TRBJ2-1
CASSSSYRTSGGADTQYF TGTGCCAGCAGCTCGTCATACCGGACTAGCGGGGGGGCAGATACGCAGTATTTT TRBV7-9 TRBD2 - 18 TRBJ2-3
CASSCSRHSIYQPQHF TGTGCCAGCAGTTGCTCGAGACATAGCATTTATCAGCCCCAGCATTTT TRBV28 - - 16 TRBJ1-5
CASSERGGYGYTF TGTGCCAGCAGTGAACGAGGGGGATATGGCTACACCTTC TRBV6-1 - - 13 TRBJ1-2
CASSQTRDRFTDTQYF TGCGCCAGCAGCCAAACACGGGACAGGTTCACAGATACGCAGTATTTT TRBV4-1 TRBD1 - 16 TRBJ2-3
CASSKGTSVLQETQYF TGTGCCAGCAGCAAAGGGACTAGCGTATTGCAAGAGACCCAGTACTTC TRBV28 TRBD2 - 16 TRBJ2-5
CASSSRGGITYEQYF TGTGCCAGCAGCTCCCGCGGGGGAATCACCTACGAGCAGTACTTC TRBV28 TRBD2 - 15 TRBJ2-7
CASSSPGGNEQFF TGTGCCAGCAGCTCCCCCGGGGGGAATGAGCAGTTCTTC TRBV7-9 TRBD2 - 13 TRBJ2-1
CASSLTGAYNEQFF TGTGCCAGCAGTTTAACAGGGGCCTACAATGAGCAGTTCTTC TRBV27 TRBD1 - 14 TRBJ2-1
CASSPAGDAGELFF TGTGCCAGTAGTCCTGCAGGGGATGCCGGGGAGCTGTTTTTT TRBV19 - - 14 TRBJ2-2
CASSEIGTALKQFF TGTGCCAGCAGTGAAATTGGGACGGCCCTTAAGCAGTTCTTC TRBV6-1 - - 14 TRBJ2-1
CASSLEGAGGRGEAFF TGTGCCAGCAGTCTAGAGGGGGCAGGGGGCCGTGGAGAAGCTTTCTTT TRBV28 TRBD1 - 16 TRBJ1-1
CASSPRRVGYEQYF TGTGCCAGCAGCCCGCGAAGGGTAGGCTACGAGCAGTACTTC TRBV28 - - 14 TRBJ2-7
CASSEAGMLSYEQYF TGTGCCAGCAGTGAAGCCGGCATGCTATCGTACGAGCAGTACTTC TRBV6-1 - - 15 TRBJ2-7
CASNAAGGFYEQYF TGTGCCAGCAATGCAGCGGGAGGTTTCTACGAGCAGTACTTC TRBV6-1 TRBD2 - 14 TRBJ2-7
CASSKMMGEAFF TGTGCCAGCAGCAAAATGATGGGGGAAGCTTTCTTT TRBV21-1 - - 12 TRBJ1-1
CASGTSGYNEQFF TGTGCCAGCGGGACTAGCGGATACAATGAGCAGTTCTTC TRBV6-6 TRBD2 - 13 TRBJ2-1